The 25 T cell receptor beta chains below all came from one sample that was sequenced in a study of cytomegalovirus exposure and HLA in healthy donors. Researchers ran the PCR with 60 Vbeta and 13 Jbeta primers. Produced via immunoSEQ multiplex PCR; TCRdb's table is partial and in-frame only. The sample has roughly 120,000 clones, under 80% seen once. The sequenced sample consisted of PBMCs. These receptors were obtained from a woman aged 55 to 70 in good health and CMV-seropositive.

The J gene is TRBJ2-7, the V gene TRBV18; unclear D gene. Between the trimmed V and J ends, which lost 3 bases and 7 bases, there was a span of 19 bases. The CDR3 runs 15 residues. Per the germline V gene, CDR1 is KGHSH and CDR2 is LQKENI. The CDR3 DNA reads TGTGCCAGCTCACCCTCATCGGAGACCTACCGGGAGCAGTACTTC. Translated, it gives CASSPSSETYREQYF.

The genes are TRBV19 and TRBJ2-5, with D maybe TRBD1 (6 bases). The J call may be in error: the DNA end matches TRBJ2-7 better. Germline assignment: CDR1 LNHDA and CDR2 SQIVND (reference sequence). CDR3 length: 13 residues. CDR3 bases: TGTGCCAGTACGGGACACAGCTCCTACGAGCAGTACTTC. Translation: CASTGHSSYEQYF.

The chain combines TRBV27 with TRBJ2-7; tentative D call: TRBD2 (6 bases). Germline CDR1 reads MNHEY; CDR2 reads SMNVEV (reference sequence). The CDR3 has 13 residues. V shed 3 bases and J shed 9 bases, with 15 bases lying between them. DNA of the CDR3: TGTGCCAGCAGTTTTGACTCGGGGGAGCGGCAGTACTTC. Protein: CASSFDSGERQYF.

The chain combines TRBV19 with TRBJ2-1, with 11 bases fitting TRBD2. The junction had 9 bases not matched to a gene; V was cut back by 7 bases and J by 7 bases. This CDR3 contains 15 residues. Per germline, CDR1 LNHDA and CDR2 SQIVND (reference sequence). CDR3 protein: CASTTTSGSGNEQFF. The CDR3 DNA follows: TGTGCCAGTACCACTACTAGCGGGAGTGGTAATGAGCAGTTCTTC.

This chain joins TRBV19 and TRBJ1-4; D ambiguous. The ends were cut back, 8 bases at V and 4 bases at J, with 5 bases in the middle. CDR3 size: 11 residues. Germline V gene sequence: CDR1 LNHDA, CDR2 SQIVND (reference sequence). CDR3 in amino acids: CASQFNEKLFF. The CDR3 nucleotides are TGTGCCAGTCAATTTAATGAAAAACTGTTTTTT.

This chain links TRBV6-4 with TRBJ1-5; a weak D match, TRBD1 (6 bases). V shed 7 bases and J shed 2 bases, with 18 bases lying between them. The V gene's germline CDR1 is MRHNA and CDR2 SNTAGT. The CDR3 has 16 amino acids. The chain's CDR3 is CASTPNQGCCNQPQHF. In DNA, the CDR3 is TGTGCCAGCACTCCCAACCAGGGGTGTTGCAATCAGCCCCAGCATTTT.

As DNA, the CDR3 is TGTGCCAGTACCGCCCTGGGGGCCCTTGGGGACCAGCCCCAGCATTTT. Translation gives CASTALGALGDQPQHF. The chain has TRBV19 and TRBJ1-5; TRBD1 might be the D (6 bases). Trimming took off 7 bases at V and 7 bases at J, with 23 bases between the two ends. The CDR3 is made up of 16 amino acids. Germline CDR1 and CDR2: LNHDA and SQIVND (reference sequence).

This clone was seen only a few times. This chain uses TRBV7-8 with TRBJ1-1, with 7 positions matching TRBD1. The CDR3 contains 17 residues. Germline CDR1 SGHVS, CDR2 FQNEAQ. The junction had 17 bases not matched to a gene; V was cut back by 8 bases and J by 2 bases. The CDR3: CASGTGARGLVNTEAFF. DNA of the CDR3: TGTGCCAGCGGTACCGGAGCTAGGGGGCTGGTAAACACTGAAGCTTTCTTT.

This chain connects TRBV4-1 to TRBJ1-4; D call uncertain. The length of the CDR3 is 14 residues. In germline, CDR1 is MGHRA, CDR2 YSYEKL. Between the trimmed V and J ends, which lost 4 bases and 6 bases, there was a span of 12 bases. The chain's CDR3 is CASSRPNADEKLFF. The CDR3 bases are TGCGCCAGCAGCCGCCCAAACGCGGATGAAAAACTGTTTTTT.

The chain combines TRBV5-1 with TRBJ2-3; 9 bases are a match to TRBD2. The germline CDR1 and CDR2 sequences are SGHRS and YFSETQ. CDR3 size: 15 residues. V lost 4 bases and J lost 5; bases outside the gene matches: 8. The CDR3 nucleotides read TGCGCCAGCAGCACCGGCGGGGGGGCAGGAGATACGCAGTATTTT. Encoded protein: CASSTGGGAGDTQYF.

The V call is TRBV2, the J call TRBJ2-3, with D tentatively TRBD2 (6 bases). Trimming took 3 bases from V and 2 from J, leaving 9 bases between them. Germline CDR1 and CDR2: SNHLY and FYNNEI. The CDR3 covers 14 residues. The CDR3 is CASSEKRATDTQYF. CDR3 DNA sequence: TGTGCCAGCAGTGAGAAGCGGGCCACAGATACGCAGTATTTT. Full variable domain (rest looked up from reference TRBV2 and TRBJ2-3): EPEVTQTPSHQVTQMGQEVILRCVPISNHLYFYWYRQILGQKVEFLVSFYNNEISEKSEIFDDQFSVERPDGSNFTLKIRSTKLEDSAMYFCASSEKRATDTQYFGPGTRLTVL.

J is TRBJ2-1 and V is TRBV7-3; 12 bases match TRBD2. Germline CDR1 and CDR2: SGHTA and FQGTGA. Trimming cost V 5 bases and J 8 bases; bases outside gene matches: 4. The CDR3 has 14 amino acids. The CDR3 DNA reads as TGTGCCAGCAGCCCCGGGACTAGCGGGTATGAGCAGTTCTTC. It specifies CASSPGTSGYEQFF.

As DNA, the CDR3 is TGTGCCAGCAGCAGATTGACCGGGACAGGAGAGTCCTACAATGAGCAGTTCTTC. Amino acid sequence: CASSRLTGTGESYNEQFF. The chain recombines TRBV13 with TRBJ2-1; 8 bases fit TRBD1. The germline gives CDR1 PRHDT, CDR2 FYEKMQ (reference sequence). The V and J ends lost 5 bases and 1 base, in that order; junction bases with no gene match: 13. This CDR3 is 18 amino acids long.

The chain links TRBV6-5 to TRBJ2-3, with D unclear. The CDR3 length is 13 residues. V lost 4 bases to trimming and J lost 2 bases, with 7 bases between them. Germline-derived CDR1 and CDR2 are MNHEY and SVGAGI. CDR3 amino acids: CASSFSFTDTQYF. The CDR3 region has the DNA TGTGCCAGCAGTTTTTCCTTCACAGATACGCAGTATTTT.

The genes are TRBV10-3 and TRBJ1-1; D perhaps matches TRBD1 (5 bases). From germline, CDR1 is ENHRY and CDR2 SYGVKD. The V end was cut by 2 bases, the J end by 6 bases, with 10 bases between. The CDR3 length is 13 residues. The CDR3 protein is CAISEGWGAEAFF. The CDR3 DNA is TGTGCCATCAGTGAGGGGTGGGGGGCTGAAGCTTTCTTT.

V gene TRBV7-9 combines with J gene TRBJ2-5; TRBD2 matches 10 bases. Trimming at V came to 5 bases and at J to 7 bases, leaving 4 bases not matched to a gene. In germline, CDR1 is SEHNR, CDR2 FQNEAQ (reference sequence). This CDR3 contains 13 residues. DNA of the CDR3: TGTGCCAGCAGCACCCTAGCGGGAGCGACCCAGTACTTC. This codes for CASSTLAGATQYF.

The CDR3 DNA sequence: TGCGCCAGCAGCTTAGGGAGTTCGAACACCGGGGAGCTGTTTTTT. The encoded protein is CASSLGSSNTGELFF. This chain links TRBV5-1 with TRBJ2-2, with D perhaps TRBD2 (5 bases). Deletions cut 2 bases from V and 0 bases from J, with 8 bases between. The CDR3 totals 15 residues. The V gene's germline CDR1 is SGHRS and CDR2 YFSETQ.

The V and J genes are TRBV6-1 and TRBJ2-3, with D unresolved. V lost 4 bases to trimming and J lost 2 bases, with 13 bases between them. Germline-derived CDR1 and CDR2 are MNHNS and SASEGT. This CDR3 comprises 15 residues. CDR3 amino acids: CASSVSNANTDTQYF. In DNA, the CDR3 is TGTGCCAGCAGTGTATCTAACGCCAACACAGATACGCAGTATTTT.

V usage is TRBV7-9 and J usage is TRBJ2-1; 11 bases are a match to TRBD2. V lost 5 bases and J lost 8; bases outside the gene matches: 8. CDR3 length: 15 amino acids. Germline CDR1 SEHNR, CDR2 FQNEAQ (reference sequence). The CDR3 nucleotides read TGTGCCAGCAGCCCGGCTAGCGGGAGGATCCATGAGCAGTTCTTC. Residues: CASSPASGRIHEQFF.

The chain recombines TRBV12-5 with TRBJ2-3; D gene uncertain. Between the trimmed V and J ends, which lost 2 bases and 4 bases, there was a span of 4 bases. CDR1 is LGHNT and CDR2 is FRNRAP in the germline V gene. The CDR3 runs to 12 residues. The CDR3 nucleotides are TGTGCTAGTGGTTTGATCTCAGATACGCAGTATTTT. It encodes CASGLISDTQYF.

The J gene is TRBJ1-5, the V gene TRBV7-8, with D possibly matching TRBD1 (5 bases). This CDR3 region has 15 residues. V dropped 1 base and J dropped 4 bases, with 11 bases sitting between them. Germline CDR1 is SGHVS and CDR2 is FQNEAQ. DNA of the CDR3: TGTGCCAGCAGCTTAGGACCAGGGAGGAATCAGCCCCAGCATTTT. Protein product: CASSLGPGRNQPQHF.

The table lists this clone with a few counts. The chain has TRBV10-3 and TRBJ2-7; no clear D. This CDR3 is built from 14 residues. The V gene lost 2 bases and the J gene lost 4 bases, with 12 bases spanning the gap. Germline assignment: CDR1 ENHRY and CDR2 SYGVKD. The CDR3 DNA is TGTGCCATCAGTGAGCCCGAGACAACTTACGAGCAGTACTTC. Amino acids: CAISEPETTYEQYF.

The gene calls are TRBV7-3 and TRBJ2-1, with 10 nucleotides matching TRBD2. V shed 1 base and J 7 bases; nucleotides not matched to a gene: 4. CDR3 length: 15 amino acids. Germline loops: CDR1 SGHTA, CDR2 FQGTGA. CDR3 DNA: TGTGCCAGCAGCTTAAGCCTAGCGGGAGTTAATGAGCAGTTCTTC. Protein product: CASSLSLAGVNEQFF.

V is TRBV25-1 and J is TRBJ2-5, with D hard to call. This CDR3 is 11 amino acids long. Trimming took 1 base from V and 10 from J, leaving 7 bases between them. Germline V gene data show CDR1 as MGHDK and CDR2 as SYGVNS. CDR3 sequence: CASSEFSSQYF. CDR3 DNA: TGTGCCAGCAGTGAATTCTCGAGCCAGTACTTC.

This chain's CDR3 is CASSVDGSGLSYEQYF. The CDR3 DNA follows: TGTGCCAGCAGCGTAGATGGTAGCGGGCTGTCCTACGAGCAGTACTTC. J is TRBJ2-7 and V is TRBV9, with 7 bases fitting TRBD2. The V segment lost 0 bases and the J segment 1 base; nucleotides outside the gene matches: 7. The CDR3 is made up of 16 amino acids. Germline V CDR1 and CDR2: SGDLS, YYNGEE.